This TCR beta chain was recovered during a study of CD8+ T cells in alopecia areata listed by TCRdb under 2018. Context from the whole study: Treated patients were enrolled in an open-label pilot trial of oral tofacitinib, 5 to 10 mg twice daily, for moderate-to-severe alopecia areata. Tofacitinib was administered for 6 to 18 months, and 6 months of follow-up off drug were then conducted to assess delayed response and recurrence. The SALT score, which quantifies the percentage of affected scalp surface area, was used to measure disease severity in treated patients. High-throughput TCRbeta sequencing was used to examine T cell clonal expansion in alopecia areata in both the C3H/HeJ mouse model and human patients. Scalp tissue and sorted CD4+ and CD8+ peripheral blood T cells from patchy and totalis/universalis alopecia areata patients and from healthy controls were covered by human TCRbeta sequencing. Biopsies were taken from tofacitinib-treated patients at baseline and again at 4 and 24 weeks into treatment, and several of those patients also had a later scalp biopsy. Scalp clonality was compared across normal scalp (n=4), patchy alopecia areata scalp (n=8), and alopecia totalis/universalis scalp (n=8). RNA was extracted with the PAXgene miRNA kit for fixed scalp, the miRNeasy kit for PBMCs, and the RNeasy kit for mouse skin. immunoSEQ multiplex PCR using 35 Vbeta forward primers and 13 Jbeta reverse primers was used to amplify TCRbeta CDR3 regions.

As regards this clone: Which antigen it targets is not known. No quality values exist for individual bases; no much larger clone is one base distant.

The time point tag for this specimen amounts to: 24 weeks on oral tofacitinib. Explained via the paper, the treatment or condition label denotes: oral pan-JAK inhibitor, 5-10 mg twice daily. Lesional scalp punch biopsies and peripheral blood were collected from alopecia areata patients. PBMCs were isolated by density centrifugation and stained for CD3, CD4 and CD8, and CD4+ and CD8+ T cells were sorted on a FACSAria. The paper's findings and limits, for the study overall: With tofacitinib, both scalp clonality and the number of expanded CD8+ clones among the top 100 scalp clones went down significantly. Scalp TCR repertoire analysis is complicated because resident alphabeta T cells in normal human skin are also sequenced, whereas mouse skin is dominated by gammadelta T cells. During tofacitinib treatment, many expanded lesional clones remained in scalp and blood, and this persistence may partly explain relapse after treatment is stopped. TCR sequences shared between patients were less clear than in mice, possibly partly because of HLA diversity in the patient population. Lesional scalp, especially in alopecia totalis/universalis, showed higher clonality and more expanded CD8+ clones than normal scalp, suggesting antigenic drive. Because the treated cohort was small and had just a single nonresponder, larger studies are needed to establish links between baseline CD8+ expansion and response.

The library was produced with the immunoSEQ multiplex PCR assay. To provide template for TCR sequencing, every sample had RNA extracted and reverse transcribed into cDNA. SuperScript III was used for first-strand cDNA synthesis, primed with a 2:1 mix of oligo-dT and random hexamers. A synthetic immune receptor repertoire was used to measure amplification bias, and any remaining bias was corrected computationally. In the paper's pipeline: Raw reads were preprocessed to remove errors, and CDR3 was defined according to IMGT conventions as the region from the conserved cysteine to phenylalanine. To get clonality, Shannon entropy was normalized by log2 of the number of productive unique TCRs and the result was subtracted from 1. Whether scalp clones were CD4 or CD8 was inferred by matching scalp TCRbeta sequences against CD4 and CD8 repertoires sorted from blood. TCRdb carries this immuneACCESS record with in-frame sequences only. Its versions omit some clonotypes, under half of them owing to an unresolved V gene in the studies checked, with the rest unexplained. V, J and clone size are those of that table, while D and trimming were read from the DNA. The sample has 180,000 or so clones on record, about 53% of them singletons. The ten most abundant clones make up 11% of the sample.

The CDR3 measures 14 amino acids from cysteine to phenylalanine. Here the CDR3 DNA is all that survives: 42 bases in frame from base 1. CDR1 and CDR2 (MNHEY, SMNVEV) derive from the germline V gene (reference sequence). V loses 3 bases, J loses 0 bases, and the germline ends lie 9 bases apart. Sequencing was performed on CD8+ T cells sorted from blood, taken at week 24, from a patient treated with tofacitinib. The sequence was collected from a human donor with alopecia areata. The chain is assembled from TRBV27 and TRBJ2-7; D gene: possibly TRBD2, on 5 matching bases. The CDR3 region reads CASSFGVNSYEQYF. The DNA sequence is given as TGTGCCAGCAGTTTCGGGGTAAACTCCTACGAGCAGTACTTC.